The 27 T cell receptor beta chains below all came from one sample that was sequenced in a study of blood T cell repertoires in COVID-19. Libraries were prepared by immunoSEQ multiplex PCR; TCRdb keeps only in-frame clonotypes and omits some of them. Found here are around 140,000 clones, around 86% of them singletons; the top ten hold 2% to 3%. Sequenced: peripheral blood. These receptor sequences come from a man aged 45-65 years with active COVID-19.

J is TRBJ2-1 and V is TRBV6-5; 7 nucleotides match TRBD1. The CDR3 covers 15 residues. CDR1 is MNHEY, CDR2 SVGAGI, per germline. With V trimmed by 4 bases and J by 2 bases, 5 bases remained unmatched. CDR3 sequence (DNA): TGTGCCAGCAGTTCGCGACAGGGTGCCTACAATGAGCAGTTCTTC. It specifies CASSSRQGAYNEQFF.

The genes are TRBV4-3 and TRBJ1-3; D gene unclear. The CDR3 consists of 16 residues. Germline loops: CDR1 LGHNA, CDR2 YSLEER. V shed 1 base and J shed 1 base, with 11 bases lying between them. CDR3: CASSQGAKGSGNTIYF. The CDR3 DNA sequence: TGCGCCAGCAGCCAAGGAGCGAAAGGTTCTGGAAACACCATATATTTT.

The chain links TRBV30 to TRBJ2-5, with D possibly being TRBD2 (7 bases). The germline CDR1 and CDR2 sequences are GTSNPN and SVGIG (reference sequence). Trimming pared 1 base from V and 5 bases from J, leaving 14 bases between. The CDR3 runs to 14 residues. Here the CDR3 DNA reads TGTGCCTGGAGTGCGTGGGGGGGGCGGGAGACCCAGTACTTC. This encodes CAWSAWGGRETQYF.

This clone came up a few times. Other DNA sequences in the sample encode the same CDR3. The rearrangement joins TRBV5-1 to TRBJ1-2; D possibly corresponds to TRBD1 (6 bases). The CDR3 has 13 amino acids. The V end was cut by 4 bases, the J end by 2 bases, with 9 bases between. Germline V gene sequence: CDR1 SGHRS, CDR2 YFSETQ. DNA for the CDR3: TGCGCCAGCAGCCCGGACAGAAACTATGGCTACACCTTC. Residues: CASSPDRNYGYTF.

The rearrangement uses TRBV19 and TRBJ2-5; TRBD1 might be the D (5 bases). This CDR3 has 15 residues. Trimming cost V 5 bases and J 1 base, with 14 bases left between them. Per the germline V gene, CDR1 is LNHDA and CDR2 is SQIVND (reference sequence). CDR3 coding DNA: TGTGCCAGTAGTGCAGACAGCCGCCTCCAAGAGACCCAGTACTTC. The encoded protein is CASSADSRLQETQYF.

V usage is TRBV9 and J usage is TRBJ2-2; tentative D call: TRBD1 (5 bases). CDR1 SGDLS and CDR2 YYNGEE come from the germline V gene. The V end lost 4 bases, the J end lost 1 base, and 8 bases lay between the germline ends. The CDR3 length is 14 residues. CDR3 sequence (DNA): TGTGCCAGCAGCCGTACAGGGAACACCGGGGAGCTGTTTTTT. Translated: CASSRTGNTGELFF.

On this clone: Other DNA sequences in the same sample also yield this CDR3. The CDR3 DNA reads as TGCGCCAGCAGCCAGGGACTAGCGGGGACCGGGGAGCTGTTTTTT. Its translation: CASSQGLAGTGELFF. V gene TRBV4-1 combines with J gene TRBJ2-2, with 13 bases that match TRBD2. Germline CDR1 and CDR2: MGHRA and YSYEKL. The CDR3 spans 15 residues. With V trimmed by 3 bases and J by 5 bases, 0 bases remained unmatched.

The chain carries TRBV6-1 and TRBJ1-2; D unresolved. CDR3 length equals 13 residues. Deletions cut 2 bases from V and 6 bases from J, with 10 bases between. Looked up from germline, CDR1 is MNHNS and CDR2 is SASEGT. The CDR3 protein is CASSEQAANGYTF. CDR3 DNA: TGTGCCAGCAGTGAACAGGCAGCCAATGGCTACACCTTC.

V gene TRBV5-1 combines with J gene TRBJ2-7, with 9 nucleotides matching TRBD2. There are 15 residues in the CDR3. Losses at the gene ends were 0 bases for V and 5 bases for J; bases not matched to a gene: 6. Germline V lookup: CDR1 SGHRS, CDR2 YFSETQ. In DNA, the CDR3 is TGCGCCAGCAGCTTGGTCGGGCAGCGGGGGGACGAGCAGTACTTC. This codes for CASSLVGQRGDEQYF. Full variable domain (outside the CDR3, taken from reference TRBV5-1 and TRBJ2-7): KAGVTQTPRYLIKTRGQQVTLSCSPISGHRSVSWYQQTPGQGLQFLFEYFSETQRNKGNFPGRFSGRQFSNSRSEMNVSTLELGDSALYLCASSLVGQRGDEQYFGPGTRLTVT.

As DNA, the CDR3 is TGTGCCAGCAGCCTCGGACAGGGGTCTGAAGCTTTCTTT. Its protein product is CASSLGQGSEAFF. The rearrangement links TRBV3-1 (or the pseudogene TRBV3-2) to TRBJ1-1; 9 bases are shared with TRBD1. The J segment lost 6 bases and the V segment lost 4 bases, leaving 3 bases of the junction unmatched. This CDR3 spans 13 amino acids. Germline lookup yields CDR1 LGHDT and CDR2 YNNKEL (reference sequence).

The chain links TRBV20-1 to TRBJ2-1; no reliable D call. CDR3 length: 11 amino acids. Germline V CDR1 and CDR2: DFQATT, SNEGSKA (reference sequence). V dropped 4 bases and J dropped 5 bases, with 6 bases sitting between them. CDR3 coding DNA: TGCAGTGCTATGTTAAACAATGAGCAGTTCTTC. Protein sequence: CSAMLNNEQFF.

The rearrangement joins TRBV5-4 to TRBJ2-2; 10 bases are a match to TRBD1. Germline-derived CDR1 and CDR2 are SGHNT and YYREEE (reference sequence). Germline trimming cut 4 bases from V and 4 bases from J; bases unmatched to any gene: 7. The CDR3 contains 16 residues. The CDR3: CASSPTGGQVTGELFF. The CDR3 DNA follows: TGTGCCAGCAGCCCGACAGGGGGCCAAGTCACCGGGGAGCTGTTTTTT.

The rearrangement uses TRBV30 and TRBJ1-6; possible D gene TRBD1, 5 bases. Per germline, CDR1 GTSNPN and CDR2 SVGIG (reference sequence). Trimming removed 5 bases from V and 5 bases from J, with 16 bases in between. CDR3 length: 15 residues. DNA of the CDR3: TGTGCCTGGCAACCGAAGGGGCTGGATAATTCACCCCTCCACTTT. Encoded protein: CAWQPKGLDNSPLHF.

The chain recombines TRBV27 with TRBJ2-3; 7 positions match TRBD2. Germline V gene lookup returns CDR1 MNHEY and CDR2 SMNVEV (reference sequence). There are 17 residues in the CDR3. Unmatched junction bases numbered 6, after V lost 0 bases and J lost 0 bases. CDR3 in DNA: TGTGCCAGCAGTTTATCGACGGCGGGGGTGAGCACAGATACGCAGTATTTT. Amino acids: CASSLSTAGVSTDTQYF.

V usage is TRBV6-5 and J usage is TRBJ1-2, with D possibly matching TRBD1 (5 bases). The CDR3 runs 12 residues. Trimming stripped 7 bases from V and 6 bases from J, with 12 bases between. Germline values: CDR1 MNHEY, CDR2 SVGAGI. CDR3 region: CASIGGADGYTF. For the CDR3, the DNA is TGTGCCAGCATCGGAGGGGCGGATGGCTACACCTTC.

The chain combines TRBV7-2 with TRBJ1-3; 10 bases are shared with TRBD1. The V segment lost 5 bases and the J segment 0 bases; nucleotides outside the gene matches: 10. The germline CDR1 and CDR2 sequences are SGHTA and FQGNSA. The CDR3 is made up of 18 amino acids. The chain's CDR3 is CASSPLPGQGSSGNTIYF. The DNA of the CDR3 is TGTGCCAGCAGCCCTCTCCCGGGACAGGGGAGCTCTGGAAACACCATATATTTT.

CDR3 nucleotides: TGCGCCAGCAGCTTGGAAGCGGGCAGGGAGGACTATGGCTACACCTTC. The encoded protein is CASSLEAGREDYGYTF. The chain carries TRBV5-1 and TRBJ1-2, with D perhaps matching TRBD1 (5 bases). CDR1 SGHRS and CDR2 YFSETQ come from the germline V gene. The CDR3 has 16 amino acids. V lost 0 bases to trimming and J lost 3 bases, with 15 bases between them.

The rearrangement joins TRBV5-1 to TRBJ2-7; possible D gene TRBD1, 6 bases. The CDR3 spans 12 residues. Trimming shortened V by 7 bases and J by 5 bases, and 13 bases separated the two germline ends. The V gene's germline CDR1 is SGHRS and CDR2 YFSETQ. CDR3 coding DNA: TGCGCCAGCTCCCCCAGGGGCGACGAGCAGTACTTC. Translation gives CASSPRGDEQYF.

The V call is TRBV30, the J call TRBJ1-4, with 7 bases fitting TRBD1. Germline V gene lookup returns CDR1 GTSNPN and CDR2 SVGIG (reference sequence). The CDR3 extends over 15 amino acids. After removal of 2 bases from V and 7 bases from J, the junction contained 10 bases not matched to a gene. The CDR3, as DNA: TGTGCCTGGAGTACCCGACAGGGTATAGGTGAAAAACTGTTTTTT. This sequence encodes CAWSTRQGIGEKLFF.

V is TRBV7-9 and J is TRBJ1-3; possibly TRBD1 for D (5 bases). V dropped 5 bases and J dropped 0 bases, with 11 bases sitting between them. The CDR3 has 15 amino acids. CDR1 and CDR2 (germline): SEHNR, FQNEAQ (reference sequence). CDR3 amino acids: CASSVDRTSGNTIYF. The CDR3 DNA follows: TGTGCCAGCAGCGTCGACAGAACCTCTGGAAACACCATATATTTT. Based on the CDR3 plus reference TRBV7-9 and TRBJ1-3, the full variable domain is DTGVSQNPRHKITKRGQNVTFRCDPISEHNRLYWYRQTLGQGPEFLTYFQNEAQLEKSRLLSDRFSAERPKGSFSTLEIQRTEQGDSAMYLCASSVDRTSGNTIYFGEGSWLTVV.

The chain employs TRBV5-4 and TRBJ1-5, with D possibly matching TRBD1 (6 bases). The CDR3 runs 13 residues. Germline values: CDR1 SGHNT, CDR2 YYREEE (reference sequence). Trimming pared 4 bases from V and 6 bases from J, leaving 11 bases between. Here the CDR3 reads CASSIQGSQPQHF. The CDR3 DNA reads TGTGCCAGCAGCATTCAGGGGAGTCAGCCCCAGCATTTT.

J is TRBJ1-1 and V is TRBV3-1 (or the pseudogene TRBV3-2), with a weak D call TRBD1 (5 bases). CDR3 size: 16 residues. Trimming removed 3 bases from V and 4 bases from J, with 18 bases in between. Per the germline V gene, CDR1 is LGHDT and CDR2 is YNNKEL (reference sequence). The CDR3 DNA is TGTGCCAGCAGCCACCACCTAGACCTGGGGGGCACTGAAGCTTTCTTT. Its translation: CASSHHLDLGGTEAFF.

This chain joins TRBV5-5 and TRBJ2-7; D not resolved. CDR3 size: 15 residues. Germline V gene data show CDR1 as SGHKS and CDR2 as YYEKEE (reference sequence). The ends were cut back, 4 bases at V and 3 bases at J, with 17 bases in the middle. The CDR3 bases are TGTGCCAGCAGCCGACTTCTTGTGGAGAGCTACGAGCAGTACTTC. Its protein is CASSRLLVESYEQYF.

The chain uses TRBV19 and TRBJ1-2; D is unclear. The CDR3 runs to 15 residues. Trimming pared 5 bases from V and 6 bases from J, leaving 19 bases between. In germline, CDR1 is LNHDA, CDR2 SQIVND (reference sequence). CDR3 sequence (DNA): TGTGCCAGTAGTCCGAGACAATGGATTAAGAATGGCTACACCTTC. This sequence encodes CASSPRQWIKNGYTF.

The chain is built from TRBV2 and TRBJ1-2; no firm D call. Trimming took 1 base from V and 5 from J, leaving 8 bases between them. Germline lookup yields CDR1 SNHLY and CDR2 FYNNEI. The CDR3 runs to 13 residues. In DNA form, the CDR3 reads TGTGCCAGCAGTGAAGATCAGGTTTATGGCTACACCTTC. It translates to CASSEDQVYGYTF.

V usage is TRBV5-5 and J usage is TRBJ2-5, with TRBD2 identical over 7 bases. Germline V gene sequence: CDR1 SGHKS, CDR2 YYEKEE (reference sequence). J was trimmed by 2 bases and V by 6 bases; bases with no gene match: 7. The CDR3 spans 14 residues. CDR3 sequence: CASTRGAGQETQYF. The CDR3, as DNA: TGTGCCAGCACCCGCGGAGCGGGGCAAGAGACCCAGTACTTC.

V usage is TRBV7-8 and J usage is TRBJ2-2; TRBD1 agrees at 7 bases. Germline CDR1 and CDR2: SGHVS and FQNEAQ. CDR3 length: 18 residues. V dropped 7 bases and J dropped 6; count of bases not matched to a gene: 20. As DNA, the CDR3 is TGTGCCAGCACGTCTAGGGCAGGGGGTGAAACGGTAGCCGGGGAGCTGTTTTTT. Protein: CASTSRAGGETVAGELFF.